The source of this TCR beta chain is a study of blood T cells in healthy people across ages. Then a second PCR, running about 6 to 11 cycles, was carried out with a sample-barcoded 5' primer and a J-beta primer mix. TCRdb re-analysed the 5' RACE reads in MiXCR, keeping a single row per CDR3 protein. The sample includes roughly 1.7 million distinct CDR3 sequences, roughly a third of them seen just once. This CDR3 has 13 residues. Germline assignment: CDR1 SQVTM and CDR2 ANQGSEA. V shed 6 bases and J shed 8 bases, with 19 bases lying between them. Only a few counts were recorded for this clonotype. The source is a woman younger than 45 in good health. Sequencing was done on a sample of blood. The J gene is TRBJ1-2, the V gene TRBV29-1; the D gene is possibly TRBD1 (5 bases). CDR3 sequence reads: CSVRGGGGGGYTF. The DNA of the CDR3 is TGCAGCGTGCGGGGCGGCGGGGGAGGAGGCTACACCTTC.